This T cell receptor (beta chain) was captured in a study of T cells in Graves' hyperthyroidism and ophthalmopathy. General study points: Blood also carried most thyroid clonotypes expanded above 0.001.

A remark on this clonotype: Its antigen is currently unknown.

From RNA transcripts, TCR beta CDR3 regions were amplified. The HTBI primer set was used in a first-round RT-PCR of the TCR CDR3. Each CDR3 protein gets one entry after TCRdb re-called the multiplex PCR reads with MiXCR. The data hold about 840,000 distinct CDR3 sequences, with 35% to 40% observed a single time. Trimming removed 6 bases from V and 1 base from J, with 13 bases in between. Germline CDR1 DFQATT, CDR2 SNEGSKA (reference sequence). The CDR3 consists of 13 residues. The study left out patients who had uncontrolled infection, other autoimmune disease, pregnancy or lactation. Used for diagnoses were clinical symptoms, serum thyroxine and TRAb, thyroid ultrasound and orbital computed tomography.

The receptor was isolated from a man younger than 30 with Graves' hyperthyroidism. The chain is built from TRBV20-1 and TRBJ2-7, with D possibly TRBD1 on 5 matching bases. What was sequenced was blood. The CDR3 DNA reads TGCAGTGCCTCACGAGCAGGGTCCTACGAGCAGTACTTC. Its translation: CSASRAGSYEQYF.